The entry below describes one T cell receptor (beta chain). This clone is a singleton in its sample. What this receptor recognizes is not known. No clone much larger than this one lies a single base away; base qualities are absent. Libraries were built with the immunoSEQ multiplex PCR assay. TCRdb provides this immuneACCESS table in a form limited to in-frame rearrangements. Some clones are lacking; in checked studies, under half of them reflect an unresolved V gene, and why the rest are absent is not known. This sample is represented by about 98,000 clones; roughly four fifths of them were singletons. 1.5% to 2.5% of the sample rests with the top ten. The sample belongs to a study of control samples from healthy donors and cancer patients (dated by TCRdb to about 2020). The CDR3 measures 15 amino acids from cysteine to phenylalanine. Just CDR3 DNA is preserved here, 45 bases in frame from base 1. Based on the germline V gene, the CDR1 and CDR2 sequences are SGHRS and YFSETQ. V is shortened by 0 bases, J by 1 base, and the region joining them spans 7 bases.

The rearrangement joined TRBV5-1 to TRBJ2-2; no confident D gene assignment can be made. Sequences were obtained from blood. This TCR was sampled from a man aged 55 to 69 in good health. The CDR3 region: CASSLDSWNTGELFF. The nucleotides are TGCGCCAGCAGCTTGGATTCGTGGAACACCGGGGAGCTGTTTTTT. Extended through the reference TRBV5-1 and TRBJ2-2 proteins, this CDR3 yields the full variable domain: KAGVTQTPRYLIKTRGQQVTLSCSPISGHRSVSWYQQTPGQGLQFLFEYFSETQRNKGNFPGRFSGRQFSNSRSEMNVSTLELGDSALYLCASSLDSWNTGELFFGEGSRLTVL.